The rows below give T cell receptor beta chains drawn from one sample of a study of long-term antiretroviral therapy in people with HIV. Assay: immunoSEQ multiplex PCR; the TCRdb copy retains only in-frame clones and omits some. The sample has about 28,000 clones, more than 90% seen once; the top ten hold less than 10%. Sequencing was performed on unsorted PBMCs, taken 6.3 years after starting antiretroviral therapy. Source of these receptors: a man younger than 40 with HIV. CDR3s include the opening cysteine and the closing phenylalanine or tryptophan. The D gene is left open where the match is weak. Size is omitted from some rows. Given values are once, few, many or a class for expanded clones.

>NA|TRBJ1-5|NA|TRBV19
CASSTRTGSNQPQHF
TGTGCCAGTAGTACCCGGACGGGTAGCAATCAGCCCCAGCATTTT
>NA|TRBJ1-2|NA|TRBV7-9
CASSLGELRGYTF
TGTGCCAGCAGCTTAGGGGAATTACGAGGCTACACCTTC
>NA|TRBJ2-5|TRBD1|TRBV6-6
CASSTGQVETQYF
TGTGCCAGCAGCACGGGACAGGTAGAGACCCAGTACTTC
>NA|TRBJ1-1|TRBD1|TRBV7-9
CASSLVGQGYMNTEAFF
TGTGCCAGCAGCTTAGTTGGACAGGGGTATATGAACACTGAAGCTTTCTTT
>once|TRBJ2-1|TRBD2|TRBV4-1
CASSPSIGGRYNEQFF
TGCGCCAGCAGCCCGTCGATTGGCGGGAGATACAATGAGCAGTTCTTC
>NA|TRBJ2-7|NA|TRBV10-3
CATQVELHYEQYF
TGTGCCACTCAAGTTGAGCTCCACTACGAGCAGTACTTC
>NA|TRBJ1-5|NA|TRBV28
CASSLARGNQPQHF
TGTGCCAGCAGTTTAGCCAGGGGCAATCAGCCCCAGCATTTT
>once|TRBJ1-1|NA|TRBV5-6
CASSYGIGGTEAFF
TGTGCCAGCAGCTACGGGATAGGGGGCACTGAAGCTTTCTTT
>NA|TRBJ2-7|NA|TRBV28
CASSLSPTLATPTYYEQYF
TGTGCCAGCAGTTTAAGCCCAACCCTAGCGACTCCGACGTACTACGAGCAGTACTTC
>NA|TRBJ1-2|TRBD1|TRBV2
CASSTTTGGGNGYTF
TGTGCCAGCAGTACTACCACAGGGGGCGGTAATGGCTACACCTTC
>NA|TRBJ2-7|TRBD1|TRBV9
CASSVGGQLFSYEQYF
TGTGCCAGCAGCGTAGGGGGACAGTTATTCTCCTACGAGCAGTACTTC
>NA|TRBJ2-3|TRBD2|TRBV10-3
CAIWRGGITDTQYF
TGTGCCATCTGGCGGGGGGGTATCACAGATACGCAGTATTTT
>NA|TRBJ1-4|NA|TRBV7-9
CASSLPKDSTNEKLFF
TGTGCCAGCAGCTTACCTAAGGACAGTACTAATGAAAAACTGTTTTTT
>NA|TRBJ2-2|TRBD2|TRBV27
CASRLSGSSAGELFF
TGTGCCAGCAGGCTTAGCGGGAGTTCGGCCGGGGAGCTGTTTTTT
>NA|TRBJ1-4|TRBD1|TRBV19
CASSLDRDEKLFF
TGTGCCAGTAGCCTGGACAGGGATGAAAAACTGTTTTTT
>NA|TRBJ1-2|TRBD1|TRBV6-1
CASSEKGQGSYGYTF
TGTGCCAGCAGTGAAAAGGGACAGGGCAGCTATGGCTACACCTTC
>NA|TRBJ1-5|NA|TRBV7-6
CASSSAQNQPQHF
TGTGCCAGCAGCTCCGCCCAGAATCAGCCCCAGCATTTT
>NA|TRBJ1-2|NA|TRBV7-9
CASSLGGGRVLSGYTF
TGTGCCAGCAGCTTAGGTGGGGGCCGGGTCCTATCTGGCTACACCTTC
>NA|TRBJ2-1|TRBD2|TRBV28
CASSHPGTTNNEQFF
TGTGCCAGCAGTCACCCCGGGACTACAAACAATGAGCAGTTCTTC
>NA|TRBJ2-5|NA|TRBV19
CASSIPSPHVGGETQYF
TGTGCCAGTAGTATCCCAAGCCCCCATGTGGGTGGGGAGACCCAGTACTTC
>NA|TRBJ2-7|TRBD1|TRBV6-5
CASSRTGYSYEQYF
TGTGCCAGCAGTCGGACAGGCTACTCCTACGAGCAGTACTTC
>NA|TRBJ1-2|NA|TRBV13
CASSLGRSVGNYGYTF
TGTGCCAGCAGCTTAGGCCGGTCAGTGGGGAACTATGGCTACACCTTC
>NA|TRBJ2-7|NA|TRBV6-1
CASSTFTGSYEQYF
TGTGCCAGCAGTACCTTTACAGGCTCCTACGAGCAGTACTTC
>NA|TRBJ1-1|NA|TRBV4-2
CASSQVPRPPWGTEAFF
TGTGCCAGCAGCCAAGTTCCCAGGCCACCTTGGGGGACTGAAGCTTTCTTT
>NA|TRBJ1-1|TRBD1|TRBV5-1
CASTPGRQGLTEAFF
TGCGCCAGCACCCCTGGTAGACAGGGATTGACTGAAGCTTTCTTT
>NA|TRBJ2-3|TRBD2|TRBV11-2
CASSARSGIGTDTQYF
TGTGCCAGCAGCGCCCGTAGCGGGATAGGTACAGATACGCAGTATTTT
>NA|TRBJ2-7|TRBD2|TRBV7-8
CASSFLAGPTYEQYF
TGTGCCAGCAGCTTTCTAGCGGGGCCCACCTACGAGCAGTACTTC
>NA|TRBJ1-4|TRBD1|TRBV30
CAWSAQGDEKLFF
TGCGCCTGGAGTGCCCAGGGGGATGAAAAACTGTTTTTT
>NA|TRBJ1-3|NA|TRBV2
CASSEVLAGLSGNTIYF
TGTGCCAGCAGTGAAGTTTTGGCAGGGCTTAGCGGAAACACCATATATTTT
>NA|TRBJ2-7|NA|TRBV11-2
CASSLGGGALEQYF
TGTGCCAGCAGCTTAGGAGGGGGGGCCCTCGAGCAGTACTTC
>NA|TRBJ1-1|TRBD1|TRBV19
CASSIETGFGEAFF
TGTGCCAGTAGTATAGAGACAGGGTTCGGTGAAGCTTTCTTT
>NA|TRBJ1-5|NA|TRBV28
CASSPPTGSGQPQHF
TGTGCCAGCAGTCCGCCCACAGGGTCGGGTCAGCCCCAGCATTTT
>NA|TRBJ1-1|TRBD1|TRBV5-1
CASTQGGLMNTEAFF
TGCGCCAGCACCCAGGGGGGGCTGATGAACACTGAAGCTTTCTTT
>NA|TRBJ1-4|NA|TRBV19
CASSYGTGVGEKLFF
TGTGCCAGTAGCTACGGGACTGGCGTGGGAGAAAAACTGTTTTTT
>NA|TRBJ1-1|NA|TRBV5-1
CASALEMENTEAFF
TGCGCCAGCGCGTTAGAAATGGAGAACACTGAAGCTTTCTTT
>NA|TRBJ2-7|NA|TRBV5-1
CASSLSISNYRGYEQYF
TGCGCCAGCAGCTTGTCAATTTCCAACTACCGGGGTTACGAGCAGTACTTC
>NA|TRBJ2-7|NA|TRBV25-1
CASSEFVVPYEQYF
TGTGCCAGCAGTGAATTCGTGGTCCCCTACGAGCAGTACTTC
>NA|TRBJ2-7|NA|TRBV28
CASSFFTLMGEQYF
TGTGCCAGCAGTTTTTTCACACTCATGGGGGAGCAGTACTTC
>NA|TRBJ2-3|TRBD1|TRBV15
CATSRAGTDTDTQYF
TGTGCCACCAGCAGAGCCGGGACAGACACAGATACGCAGTATTTT
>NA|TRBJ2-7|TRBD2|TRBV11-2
CASSPGLAGGEQYF
TGTGCCAGCAGCCCTGGACTAGCGGGAGGCGAGCAGTACTTC
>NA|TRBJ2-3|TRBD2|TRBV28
CASSRSGSLGDTQYF
TGTGCCAGCAGTCGGAGCGGGAGCCTCGGGGATACGCAGTATTTT
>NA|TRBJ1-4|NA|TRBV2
CASSDWPAGSEKLFF
TGTGCCAGCAGTGATTGGCCCGCCGGGAGTGAAAAACTGTTTTTT
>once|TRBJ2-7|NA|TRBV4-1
CASSQEHRSSYEQYF
TGCGCCAGCAGCCAAGAGCACAGGAGCTCCTACGAGCAGTACTTC
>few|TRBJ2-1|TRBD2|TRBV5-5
CASSLGLAGGNEQFF
TGTGCCAGCAGCTTGGGACTAGCGGGAGGGAATGAGCAGTTCTTC
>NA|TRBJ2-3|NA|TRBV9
CASSVVGVWGADTQYF
TGTGCCAGCAGCGTAGTCGGGGTGTGGGGAGCAGATACGCAGTATTTT
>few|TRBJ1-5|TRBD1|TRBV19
CASSMTGGAGNQPQHF
TGTGCCAGTAGTATGACAGGGGGCGCGGGCAATCAGCCCCAGCATTTT
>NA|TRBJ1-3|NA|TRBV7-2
CASRRETGNTIYF
TGTGCCAGCAGACGAGAGACCGGAAACACCATATATTTT
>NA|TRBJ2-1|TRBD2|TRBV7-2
CASSPGGGGAKYNEQFF
TGTGCCAGCAGCCCCGGCGGCGGGGGGGCAAAGTACAATGAGCAGTTCTTC
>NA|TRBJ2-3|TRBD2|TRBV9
CASSVGGRASADTQYF
TGTGCCAGCAGCGTAGGAGGGAGGGCCTCGGCAGATACGCAGTATTTT
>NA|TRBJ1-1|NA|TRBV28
CASSLYGLGQINRNTEAFF
TGTGCCAGCAGTTTATACGGGCTTGGACAGATCAACCGGAACACTGAAGCTTTCTTT
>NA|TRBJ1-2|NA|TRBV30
CAWSPTGVFVYGYTF
TGTGCCTGGAGTCCCACGGGGGTCTTTGTCTATGGCTACACCTTC